What follows describes a single T cell receptor beta chain. Its antigen is undetermined. V was cut by 3 bases and J by 9 bases, with 20 bases left in between. The CDR3 sequence is 15 residues long. Each CDR3 protein is one row after TCRdb ran MiXCR on the 5' RACE reads. Of hundreds of thousands of distinct CDR3 sequences in the sample, approximately 19% were seen once. The data were obtained in a study of T-cell memory formation after mild COVID-19. At the level of the study: Largely donor-specific TCR clusters were found. Study observations and caveats: Clones that contracted from day 15 to 85 had balanced CD4/CD8; later expanders were CD4+ biased. Mainly CM and EM harbored the contracting CD4+ clones; mainly EMRA harbored the CD8+ ones.

The receptor was derived from a man aged 18-30 years who had mild COVID-19 (a few samples of this study predate the infection). Cell type and time point are not known. Sequenced sample: PBMCs or a T cell subset sorted from them (not recorded which). The chain employs TRBV12-3 or TRBV12-4 and TRBJ1-2; D gene unclear. CDR3 region: CASSFGGGSLYCYTF. The CDR3 DNA sequence: TGTGCCAGCAGTTTTGGAGGCGGATCTTTATATTGCTACACCTTC.